Listed below are T cell receptor beta chains from one sample, sequenced in a study of T cells in Graves' hyperthyroidism and ophthalmopathy. In TCRdb, the multiplex PCR reads were re-called with MiXCR into one record per CDR3 protein. The sample holds 500,000 or so distinct CDR3 sequences; about 16% are singletons and the top ten take approximately 30%. The sequenced sample was blood. All receptors derive from a woman aged 30 to 39 with Graves' ophthalmopathy. The CDR3 runs from the conserved cysteine through the conserved F or W. Fields, in order: D gene, V gene, clone size, J gene, CDR3 protein, CDR3 DNA. D genes are given only for firm matches. Rows give clone size only sometimes, using once, few, many, or a class for an expanded clone.

d_gene: NA; v_gene: TRBV3-1; abundance: NA; j_gene: TRBJ2-7; CDR3aa: CASSLGAGLSPYEQYF; CDR3nt: TGTGCCAGCAGCCTAGGGGCCGGGCTTAGTCCCTACGAGCAGTACTTC
d_gene: TRBD2; v_gene: TRBV28; abundance: NA; j_gene: TRBJ2-2; CDR3aa: CASSRPGLAVTGELFF; CDR3nt: TGTGCCAGCAGTCGGCCGGGACTAGCGGTCACCGGGGAGCTGTTTTTT
d_gene: NA; v_gene: TRBV10-3; abundance: NA; j_gene: TRBJ1-1; CDR3aa: CAISDLSNTEAFF; CDR3nt: TGTGCCATCAGTGACCTCTCAAACACTGAAGCTTTCTTT
d_gene: TRBD2; v_gene: TRBV7-2; abundance: NA; j_gene: TRBJ2-3; CDR3aa: CASGDSGSADTQYF; CDR3nt: TGTGCCAGCGGGGATAGCGGGTCAGCAGATACGCAGTATTTT
d_gene: TRBD1; v_gene: TRBV29-1; abundance: many; j_gene: TRBJ1-6; CDR3aa: CSVADREGSPLHF; CDR3nt: TGCAGCGTTGCGGACAGGGAGGGATCACCCCTCCACTTT
d_gene: NA; v_gene: TRBV11-2; abundance: many; j_gene: TRBJ2-5; CDR3aa: CASSLEPTVKTQYF; CDR3nt: TGTGCCAGCAGCTTGGAACCCACCGTAAAGACCCAGTACTTC
d_gene: NA; v_gene: TRBV4-2; abundance: NA; j_gene: TRBJ2-5; CDR3aa: CASSQERSGGAVGETQYF; CDR3nt: TGTGCCAGCAGCCAAGAGCGGTCCGGGGGCGCGGTGGGAGAGACCCAGTACTTC
d_gene: TRBD2; v_gene: TRBV5-1; abundance: many; j_gene: TRBJ2-2; CDR3aa: CASRGLAVNTGELFF; CDR3nt: TGCGCCAGCAGAGGACTAGCGGTGAACACCGGGGAGCTGTTTTTT
d_gene: TRBD1; v_gene: TRBV5-4; abundance: NA; j_gene: TRBJ2-2; CDR3aa: CASSKGTGDTGELFF; CDR3nt: TGTGCCAGCAGTAAGGGGACAGGGGACACCGGGGAGCTGTTTTTT
d_gene: NA; v_gene: TRBV6-1; abundance: many; j_gene: TRBJ1-1; CDR3aa: CASNRQAVGEAFF; CDR3nt: TGTGCCAGCAACAGACAGGCGGTGGGTGAAGCTTTCTTT
d_gene: TRBD1; v_gene: TRBV5-4; abundance: NA; j_gene: TRBJ2-2; CDR3aa: CASQRQGATGELFF; CDR3nt: TGTGCCTCCCAGAGACAGGGGGCAACCGGGGAGCTGTTTTTT
d_gene: TRBD1; v_gene: TRBV5-1; abundance: many; j_gene: TRBJ1-2; CDR3aa: CASSIGQGGTNYGYTF; CDR3nt: TGCGCCAGCAGCATTGGACAGGGAGGCACTAACTATGGCTACACCTTC
d_gene: NA; v_gene: TRBV18; abundance: NA; j_gene: TRBJ2-1; CDR3aa: CASSPKVHEQFF; CDR3nt: TGTGCCAGCTCACCAAAGGTGCATGAGCAGTTCTTC
d_gene: NA; v_gene: TRBV19; abundance: NA; j_gene: TRBJ1-5; CDR3aa: CASTMGGRGSNQPQHF; CDR3nt: TGTGCCAGTACCATGGGGGGGAGGGGCAGCAATCAGCCCCAGCATTTT
d_gene: NA; v_gene: TRBV20-1; abundance: few; j_gene: TRBJ1-1; CDR3aa: CSARDQGPVTEAFF; CDR3nt: TGCAGTGCTAGAGATCAAGGCCCGGTAACTGAAGCTTTCTTT
d_gene: NA; v_gene: TRBV19; abundance: NA; j_gene: TRBJ2-2; CDR3aa: CASMRPESAGELFF; CDR3nt: TGTGCCAGTATGCGGCCTGAGTCCGCCGGGGAGCTGTTTTTT
d_gene: NA; v_gene: TRBV5-1; abundance: NA; j_gene: TRBJ1-1; CDR3aa: CASSDRAATDTEAFF; CDR3nt: TGCGCCAGCAGCGACCGGGCGGCCACTGACACTGAAGCTTTCTTT
d_gene: TRBD1; v_gene: TRBV12-3/TRBV12-4; abundance: NA; j_gene: TRBJ1-6; CDR3aa: CASSSPGTGVSPLHF; CDR3nt: TGTGCCAGCAGTTCCCCCGGGACAGGGGTTTCACCCCTCCACTTT
d_gene: NA; v_gene: TRBV13; abundance: NA; j_gene: TRBJ2-7; CDR3aa: CASPFSGRMTTYEQYF; CDR3nt: TGTGCCAGTCCTTTTTCCGGACGGATGACAACCTACGAGCAGTACTTC
d_gene: TRBD2; v_gene: TRBV29-1; abundance: NA; j_gene: TRBJ2-1; CDR3aa: CSVTTSGVYNEQFF; CDR3nt: TGCAGCGTTACGACTAGCGGGGTTTACAATGAGCAGTTCTTC
d_gene: TRBD2; v_gene: TRBV19; abundance: few; j_gene: TRBJ2-7; CDR3aa: CASSMTRTSGRAGEQYF; CDR3nt: TGTGCCAGTAGTATGACTAGGACTAGCGGGAGAGCCGGCGAGCAGTACTTC
d_gene: TRBD1; v_gene: TRBV4-2; abundance: few; j_gene: TRBJ2-5; CDR3aa: CASSQARGRETQYF; CDR3nt: TGTGCCAGCAGCCAAGCCAGGGGGAGAGAGACCCAGTACTTC
d_gene: TRBD2; v_gene: TRBV4-1; abundance: NA; j_gene: TRBJ2-7; CDR3aa: CASSRGSMVVSSGTEQYF; CDR3nt: TGCGCCAGCAGCCGTGGAAGTATGGTTGTGTCTAGCGGGACCGAGCAGTACTTC
d_gene: NA; v_gene: TRBV24-1; abundance: NA; j_gene: TRBJ2-2; CDR3aa: CATSDFSQGNTGELFF; CDR3nt: TGTGCCACCAGTGATTTTTCGCAGGGGAACACCGGGGAGCTGTTTTTT
d_gene: NA; v_gene: TRBV19; abundance: NA; j_gene: TRBJ2-1; CDR3aa: CASSIRLRDYNEQFF; CDR3nt: TGTGCCAGTAGTATAAGGTTGAGAGACTACAATGAGCAGTTCTTC
d_gene: TRBD2; v_gene: TRBV10-3; abundance: few; j_gene: TRBJ2-5; CDR3aa: CAISSRTSGSRETQYF; CDR3nt: TGTGCCATCAGCTCTAGGACTAGCGGGAGTCGGGAGACCCAGTACTTC
d_gene: TRBD1; v_gene: TRBV19; abundance: NA; j_gene: TRBJ2-2; CDR3aa: CASSTRQGVGELFF; CDR3nt: TGTGCCAGTAGTACGAGACAGGGGGTCGGGGAGCTGTTTTTT
d_gene: NA; v_gene: TRBV5-1; abundance: NA; j_gene: TRBJ2-1; CDR3aa: CASTFKGGSYNEQFF; CDR3nt: TGCGCCAGCACTTTTAAGGGCGGCTCCTACAATGAGCAGTTCTTC
d_gene: NA; v_gene: TRBV6-2/TRBV6-3; abundance: few; j_gene: TRBJ2-5; CDR3aa: CASILQGQETQYF; CDR3nt: TGTGCCAGCATTCTACAGGGCCAAGAGACCCAGTACTTC
d_gene: NA; v_gene: TRBV30; abundance: many; j_gene: TRBJ1-5; CDR3aa: CAWSAVRSSNQPQHF; CDR3nt: TGTGCCTGGAGTGCAGTAAGGTCTAGCAATCAGCCCCAGCATTTT
d_gene: NA; v_gene: TRBV27; abundance: many; j_gene: TRBJ2-1; CDR3aa: CASSVTRGGGYNEQFF; CDR3nt: TGTGCCAGCAGCGTCACCAGGGGTGGTGGCTACAATGAGCAGTTCTTC
d_gene: NA; v_gene: TRBV5-1; abundance: few; j_gene: TRBJ2-7; CDR3aa: CASSTGGSYEQYF; CDR3nt: TGCGCCAGCAGCACCGGGGGCTCCTACGAGCAGTACTTC
d_gene: TRBD1; v_gene: TRBV3-1; abundance: many; j_gene: TRBJ1-1; CDR3aa: CASSQGIRGPLNTEAFF; CDR3nt: TGTGCCAGCAGCCAAGGCATTAGGGGGCCTTTGAACACTGAAGCTTTCTTT
d_gene: NA; v_gene: TRBV3-1; abundance: many; j_gene: TRBJ2-5; CDR3aa: CASSHRGEKGETQYF; CDR3nt: TGTGCCAGCAGCCATCGAGGGGAAAAGGGAGAGACCCAGTACTTC
d_gene: TRBD1; v_gene: TRBV24-1; abundance: NA; j_gene: TRBJ1-5; CDR3aa: CATSATLQGAGQPQHF; CDR3nt: TGTGCCACCAGTGCCACTCTACAGGGGGCGGGTCAGCCCCAGCATTTT
d_gene: TRBD1; v_gene: TRBV12-3/TRBV12-4; abundance: few; j_gene: TRBJ2-6; CDR3aa: CASREIGTATGANVLTF; CDR3nt: TGTGCCAGCAGAGAGATAGGGACAGCCACTGGGGCCAACGTCCTGACTTTC
d_gene: NA; v_gene: TRBV27; abundance: many; j_gene: TRBJ2-1; CDR3aa: CASSLGVRSYNEQFF; CDR3nt: TGTGCCAGCAGTTTGGGGGTACGCTCCTACAATGAGCAGTTCTTC
d_gene: NA; v_gene: TRBV12-3/TRBV12-4; abundance: NA; j_gene: TRBJ2-5; CDR3aa: CASSLMASAVETQYF; CDR3nt: TGTGCCAGCAGTTTAATGGCTAGCGCGGTAGAGACCCAGTACTTC
d_gene: NA; v_gene: TRBV20-1; abundance: many; j_gene: TRBJ2-1; CDR3aa: CSARGDRTRTEQFF; CDR3nt: TGCAGTGCTAGAGGGGACAGGACTAGAACGGAGCAGTTCTTC
d_gene: NA; v_gene: TRBV6-2/TRBV6-3; abundance: NA; j_gene: TRBJ1-5; CDR3aa: CASTPSALSNQPQHF; CDR3nt: TGTGCCAGCACCCCATCAGCCCTTAGCAATCAGCCCCAGCATTTT